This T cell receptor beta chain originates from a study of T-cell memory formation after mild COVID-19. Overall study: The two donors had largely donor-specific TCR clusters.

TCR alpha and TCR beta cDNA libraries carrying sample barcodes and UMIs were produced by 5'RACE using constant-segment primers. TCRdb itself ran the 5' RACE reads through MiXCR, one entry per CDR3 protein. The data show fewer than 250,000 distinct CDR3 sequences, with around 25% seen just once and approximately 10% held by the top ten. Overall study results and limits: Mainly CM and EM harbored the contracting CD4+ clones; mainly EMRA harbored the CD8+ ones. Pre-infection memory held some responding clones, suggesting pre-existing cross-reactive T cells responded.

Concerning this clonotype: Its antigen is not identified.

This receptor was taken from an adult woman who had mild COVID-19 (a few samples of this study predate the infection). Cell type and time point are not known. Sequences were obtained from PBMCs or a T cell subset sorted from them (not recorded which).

The chain's CDR3 is CASVQSRAGANVLTF. CDR3 coding DNA: TGTGCCAGCGTCCAATCACGAGCTGGGGCCAACGTCCTGACTTTC. The chain couples TRBV6-5 to TRBJ2-6; D is ambiguous. Trimming pared 8 bases from V and 2 bases from J, leaving 13 bases between. Germline V lookup: CDR1 MNHEY, CDR2 SVGAGI. This CDR3 is built from 15 residues.